This T cell receptor (beta chain) was documented in a study of resident and recirculating memory T cells in vitiligo. Overall study findings and caveats: No single dominant TCR clone appeared; lesion clonality varied. Non-conserved TCRs across sites and patients suggested distinct clones per lesion.

Assay: immunoSEQ multiplex PCR; the TCRdb copy retains only in-frame clones and omits some. Among 72,000 or so clones listed, 92% were seen once. The V and J ends lost 3 bases and 9 bases, in that order; junction bases with no gene match: 9. The germline gives CDR1 SGDLS, CDR2 YYNGEE. CDR3 length equals 15 residues. A remark on this clone: Its target is not known.

The material sequenced was blood. The V call is TRBV9, the J call TRBJ2-1; TRBD2 aligns across 10 bases. The sequence was obtained from a male donor with vitiligo. CDR3 protein: CASSGSGRYPIEQFF. The DNA of the CDR3 is TGTGCCAGCAGCGGTAGCGGGAGGTACCCTATTGAGCAGTTCTTC.